The 14 T cell receptor beta chains below come from one sample, sequenced in a study of T cell clonality in common variable immunodeficiency. Sequencing was performed with immunoSEQ multiplex PCR; in TCRdb, only in-frame clones are kept and a portion is missing. Altogether 30,000 to 40,000 clones were found in the sample, and no singletons occur. The sequenced sample was peripheral blood mononuclear cells. These receptors came from a person aged 18 to 75 in good health.

This clone occurred many times. The read ends 3 residues early relative to the CDR3; the germline J gene fills the gap. This chain links TRBV2 with TRBJ1-1, with TRBD1 matching 7 bases. CDR1 and CDR2 (germline): SNHLY, FYNNEI. This CDR3 region has 15 residues. V dropped 6 bases and J dropped 4; count of bases not matched to a gene: 11. The part of the CDR3 DNA that was read is TGTGCCAGCAGGGAGGGACAGTGGAAGGGCACTGAA. Amino acids: CASREGQWKGTE. The CDR3 as a whole reads CASREGQWKGTEAFF.

For this clone: Read coverage stops 3 residues before the CDR3 terminus; the germline J gene supplies the remainder. V usage is TRBV19 and J usage is TRBJ1-5, with a weak D call TRBD1 (5 bases). Trimming cost V 0 bases and J 3 bases, with 9 bases left between them. The CDR3 has 15 residues. Germline assignment: CDR1 LNHDA and CDR2 SQIVND (reference sequence). The CDR3 bases that were read are TGTGCCAGTAGTATAGAAGGGGAGGTCAATCAGCCC. Amino acids: CASSIEGEVNQP. The full CDR3 reads CASSIEGEVNQPQHF.

This clone was seen many times. The missing CDR3 end, 3 residues past where the read stops, is filled in from the germline J gene. The chain employs TRBV2 and TRBJ2-7; D is possibly TRBD1 (6 bases). The CDR3 length is 11 residues. Germline values: CDR1 SNHLY, CDR2 FYNNEI. Deletions cut 4 bases from V and 6 bases from J, with 7 bases between. This CDR3 is CASSVGAEQYF. The part of the CDR3 DNA that was read is TGTGCCAGCAGTGTGGGGGCCGAG.

This clone was counted many times. With the read ending 3 residues before the CDR3 end, the germline J gene is used to fill in that end. This chain connects TRBV2 to TRBJ2-5; weak D call: TRBD1 (6 bases). The CDR3 contains 13 residues. Germline CDR1 is SNHLY and CDR2 is FYNNEI. V shed 2 bases and J shed 4 bases, with 8 bases lying between them. The CDR3 spells CASSERTAETQYF. The sequenced CDR3 bases are TGTGCCAGCAGTGAAAGGACAGCAGAGACC.

Comment on this clone: The observed sequence ends 3 residues before the CDR3 terminus, with the missing tail filled in from the germline J gene. J is TRBJ1-2 and V is TRBV2; 9 bases are a match to TRBD1. Germline V lookup: CDR1 SNHLY, CDR2 FYNNEI. This CDR3 is built from 14 residues. CDR3 DNA, as far as it was read: TGTGCCAGCAGTTCGTACAGGGGGCCGTCGGAC. Translating gives CASSSYRGPSD. In full, the CDR3 is CASSSYRGPSDYTF.

This clone was recorded at least ten times. The CDR3 end lies 3 residues beyond the end of the read and is filled in from the germline J gene. This chain uses TRBV7-6 with TRBJ1-2; D not resolved. Trimming shortened V by 5 bases and J by 6 bases, and 13 bases separated the two germline ends. This CDR3 has 13 amino acids. Germline V gene lookup returns CDR1 SGHVS and CDR2 FNYEAQ. The CDR3 bases that were read are TGTGCCAGCAGCGCCGCGGGATTGGATGGC. Translation: CASSAAGLDG. The complete CDR3 reads CASSAAGLDGYTF.

This clone was counted ten times or more. The CDR3 extends 3 residues past the end of the read, so its final part is completed from the germline J gene. The J gene is TRBJ2-1, the V gene TRBV12-3 or TRBV12-4; 8 positions agree with TRBD1. This CDR3 is 15 amino acids long. The trim removed 5 bases at V and 5 bases at J, leaving 8 bases unmatched. CDR3 DNA, as far as it was read: TGTGCCAGCAGTACACGGACAGGGCCGAACAATGAG. It is translated as CASSTRTGPNNE. From start to end, the CDR3 is CASSTRTGPNNEQFF.

Ten or more counts support this clone. The read comes to an end 3 residues before the CDR3 does, leaving the germline J gene to fill in the end. This chain links TRBV7-9 with TRBJ2-4; 7 bases agree with TRBD1. The CDR3 covers 13 residues. CDR1 SEHNR and CDR2 FQNEAQ come from the germline V gene (reference sequence). Incomplete CDR3 DNA: TGTGCCAGCAGCCCCGTACAGGGGCCCCTT. Translation: CASSPVQGPL. The whole CDR3 region reads CASSPVQGPLQYF.

There are many counts of this clone. The sequenced fragment ends 3 residues before the CDR3 boundary, so the rest is inferred from the germline J gene. The gene calls are TRBV2 and TRBJ1-2; no firm D call. Germline V gene data show CDR1 as SNHLY and CDR2 as FYNNEI. Between the trimmed V and J ends, which lost 3 bases and 5 bases, there was a span of 13 bases. The CDR3 spans 14 residues. This CDR3 reads CASSEEHAAYGYTF. The part of the CDR3 DNA that was read is TGTGCCAGCAGTGAGGAACATGCGGCGTATGGC.

This clone occurred many times. Sequencing ends 3 residues short of the CDR3 end; the germline J gene provides the rest. This sequence joins TRBV6-1 and TRBJ1-2; D is undetermined. The CDR3 length is 13 residues. Trimming took 2 bases from V and 0 from J, leaving 4 bases between them. The germline V gene has CDR1 MNHNS and CDR2 SASEGT. CDR3 bases read: TGTGCCAGCAGTGAACCCACTAACTATGGC. Amino acids: CASSEPTNYG. The whole CDR3 reads CASSEPTNYGYTF.

This clone came up many times. The CDR3 end falls 3 residues outside the read, so it is completed with the germline J gene. The genes are TRBV30 and TRBJ2-2, with D possibly being TRBD1 (6 bases). The CDR3 is 14 amino acids. Germline V gives CDR1 GTSNPN, CDR2 SVGIG (reference sequence). The chain's CDR3 is CAWSRDMSNEKLFF. CDR3 DNA, as far as it was read: TGTGCCTGGAGTAGGGACATGAGTAATGAAAAG.

On this clone itself: One junction end disagrees with the germline gene, perhaps due to a read error. The CDR3 is cut off 3 residues early in the read; its end comes from the germline J gene. Other nucleotide sequences from this sample produce the same CDR3. The rearrangement uses TRBV7-9 and TRBJ1-3, with a weak D call TRBD1 (6 bases). The germline V gene has CDR1 SEHNR and CDR2 FQNEAQ (reference sequence). The length of the CDR3 is 15 residues. CDR3 sequence: CASSSLAGEGNTIYF. Partial CDR3 DNA: TGTGCCAGCAGCTCCCTAGCAGGGGAAGGAAACACT.

This clone turned up a few times. The read falls 3 residues short of the CDR3 end, and the missing part is taken from the germline J gene. The chain combines TRBV6-1 with TRBJ1-2; the D is unclear. The CDR3 runs 14 residues. Germline lookup yields CDR1 MNHNS and CDR2 SASEGT. CDR3 DNA (partial): TGTGCCAGCAGTGAAAAGTGGTTCTCCTACGAC. Translation gives CASSEKWFSYD. The complete CDR3 reads CASSEKWFSYDYTF.

This clone has only a few counts. The DNA read from the CDR3 is TGTGCCAGCAGTGTGGTGGGAGCGGAGTACGATGAG. Translation gives CASSVVGAEYDE. The full CDR3 protein is CASSVVGAEYDEQFF. The chain carries TRBV6-4 and TRBJ2-1; tentative D call: TRBD2 (5 bases). The CDR3 is cut off 3 residues early in the read; its end comes from the germline J gene. The CDR3 loop spans 15 amino acids. V lost 4 bases and J lost 8, with 18 bases in between. Germline loops: CDR1 MRHNA, CDR2 SNTAGT.